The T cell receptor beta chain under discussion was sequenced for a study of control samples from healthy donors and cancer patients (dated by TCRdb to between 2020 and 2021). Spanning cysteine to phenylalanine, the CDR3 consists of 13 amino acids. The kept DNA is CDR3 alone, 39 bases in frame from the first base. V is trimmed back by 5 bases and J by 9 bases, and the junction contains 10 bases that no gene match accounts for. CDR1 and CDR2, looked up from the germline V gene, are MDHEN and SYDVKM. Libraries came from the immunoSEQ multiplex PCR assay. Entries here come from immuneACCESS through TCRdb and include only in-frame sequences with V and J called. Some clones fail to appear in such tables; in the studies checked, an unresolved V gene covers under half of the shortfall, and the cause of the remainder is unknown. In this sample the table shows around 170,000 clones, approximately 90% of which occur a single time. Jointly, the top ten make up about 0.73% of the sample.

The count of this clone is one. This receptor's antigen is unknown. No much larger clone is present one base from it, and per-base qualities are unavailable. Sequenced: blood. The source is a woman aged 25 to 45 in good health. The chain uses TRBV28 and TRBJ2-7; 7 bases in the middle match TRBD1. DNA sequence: TGTGCCAGCAGTCTGGACAGGACCTTAGGGCAGTACTTC. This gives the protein CASSLDRTLGQYF.